This T cell receptor (beta chain) originates from a study of cytomegalovirus exposure and HLA in healthy donors. On this clone: The antigen is unknown.

Primers: 60 Vbeta forward and 13 Jbeta reverse. This table comes from immunoSEQ multiplex PCR, and its TCRdb copy is limited to in-frame clones, with some not included. The sample shows 150,000 to 200,000 clones, 70% to 90% of them seen only once. Study outcomes and limitations: Cytomegalovirus association was listed for around 170 TCR beta chains.

CDR3 length: 19 amino acids. CDR1 is MNHNS and CDR2 is SASEGT in the germline V gene. After removal of 3 bases from V and 0 bases from J, the junction contained 8 bases not matched to a gene. This chain links TRBV6-1 with TRBJ2-3, with 14 bases aligning to TRBD2. This TCR was sampled from a man aged 18-30 years in good health and CMV-seropositive. Sequencing was performed on PBMCs. Here the CDR3 reads CASSDYGLAGGTSTDTQYF. CDR3 DNA: TGTGCCAGCAGTGACTACGGACTAGCGGGGGGAACGAGCACAGATACGCAGTATTTT.